This TCR beta chain was identified in a study of T-cell memory formation after mild COVID-19. The study, taken as a whole, reports: Balance between CD4 and CD8 was seen in clones contracting day 15 to 85, and a CD4+ lean was seen in later expanders. Contracting CD8+ clones were enriched in EMRA, CD4+ mainly in CM and EM. The finding that pre-infection memory included some responding clones suggested that cross-reactive memory joined.

This clonotype was observed a few times. Its cognate antigen is unknown. This CDR3 region has 16 residues. In germline, CDR1 is LGHNA, CDR2 YSLEER. V shed 0 bases, J shed 11 bases, and the junction held 9 bases outside the gene matches. A 5'RACE reaction primed in the constant segment made cDNA libraries of TCR alpha and TCR beta, and these carried sample barcodes and UMIs. Each CDR3 protein gets one entry after TCRdb re-called the 5' RACE reads with MiXCR. Among 300,000 to 400,000 distinct CDR3 sequences, 13% were seen once, and the ten largest hold about 21%. Sequenced input: PBMCs or a T cell subset sorted from them (not recorded which). This rearrangement joins TRBV4-3 to TRBJ1-5, with 11 bases matching TRBD1. This TCR was sampled from a man younger than 35 who had mild COVID-19 (a few samples of this study predate the infection). Cell type and time point are not known. CDR3 bases: TGCGCCAGCAGCCAAGATCGGGGGACAGGGGGTTCCACCCAGCATTTT. It codes for CASSQDRGTGGSTQHF.